This T cell receptor (beta chain) was identified in a study of blood T cells in healthy people across ages. Points from the study as a whole: It was held that the diversity estimates obtained from one million T cells were underestimates. What prevented conclusive comparison of naive and antigen-experienced cells was that PBMCs were unsorted.

From germline, CDR1 is SNHLY and CDR2 FYNNEI. The length of the CDR3 is 13 residues. Trimming shortened V by 5 bases and J by 4 bases, and 9 bases separated the two germline ends. This clonotype has a handful of counts. The antigen remains undetermined. The authors ran a second PCR of about 7 to 11 cycles using a sample-barcoded 5' primer and a J-beta primer mix. TCRdb processed the 5' RACE reads anew with MiXCR; each CDR3 protein has one entry. This table has around 800,000 distinct CDR3 sequences, 55% to 65% appearing once. The source material was blood. This clonotype was obtained from a man between 25 and 39 years old in good health. The chain links TRBV2 to TRBJ2-1; D call uncertain. Here the CDR3 reads CASSPDGYNEQFF. As DNA, the CDR3 is TGTGCCAGCAGTCCGGACGGGTACAATGAGCAGTTCTTC.